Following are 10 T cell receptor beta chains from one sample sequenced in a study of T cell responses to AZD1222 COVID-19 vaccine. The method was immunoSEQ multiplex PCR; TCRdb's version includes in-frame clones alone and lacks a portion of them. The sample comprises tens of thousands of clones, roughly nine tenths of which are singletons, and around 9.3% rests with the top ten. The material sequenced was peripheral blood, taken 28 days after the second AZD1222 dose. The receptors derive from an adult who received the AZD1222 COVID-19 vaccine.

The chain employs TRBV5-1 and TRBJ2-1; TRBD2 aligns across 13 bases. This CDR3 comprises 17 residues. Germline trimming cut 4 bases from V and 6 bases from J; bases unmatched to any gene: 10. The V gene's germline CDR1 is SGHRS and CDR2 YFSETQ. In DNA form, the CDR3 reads TGCGCCAGCAGCCAATACGCCCGGACTAGCGGGAGCAATGAGCAGTTCTTC. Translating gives CASSQYARTSGSNEQFF.

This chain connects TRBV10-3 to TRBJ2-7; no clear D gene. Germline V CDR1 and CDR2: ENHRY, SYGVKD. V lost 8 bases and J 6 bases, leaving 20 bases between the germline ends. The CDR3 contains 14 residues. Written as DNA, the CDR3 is TGTGCCATCGCCCAAGGCGCAGGAACTTTCGAGCAGTACTTC. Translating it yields CAIAQGAGTFEQYF.

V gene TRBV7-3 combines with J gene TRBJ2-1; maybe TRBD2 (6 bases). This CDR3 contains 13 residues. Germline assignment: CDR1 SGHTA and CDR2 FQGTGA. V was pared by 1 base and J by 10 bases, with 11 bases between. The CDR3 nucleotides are TGTGCCAGCAGCTTAATTATTGCGGGGGAGCAGTTCTTC. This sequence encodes CASSLIIAGEQFF.

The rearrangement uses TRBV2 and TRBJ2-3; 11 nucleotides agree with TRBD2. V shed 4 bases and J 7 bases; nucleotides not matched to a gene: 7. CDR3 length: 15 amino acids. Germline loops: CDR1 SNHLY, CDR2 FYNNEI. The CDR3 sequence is CASSGTSGLKYTQYF. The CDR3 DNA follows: TGTGCCAGCAGTGGGACTAGCGGGTTGAAGTATACGCAGTATTTT.

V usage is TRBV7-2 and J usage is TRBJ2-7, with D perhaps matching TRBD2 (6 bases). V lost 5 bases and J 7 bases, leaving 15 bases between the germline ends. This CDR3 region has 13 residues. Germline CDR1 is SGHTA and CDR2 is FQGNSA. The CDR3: CASSMGLPSEQYV. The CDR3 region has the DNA TGTGCCAGCAGCATGGGACTGCCGTCGGAGCAGTACGTC.

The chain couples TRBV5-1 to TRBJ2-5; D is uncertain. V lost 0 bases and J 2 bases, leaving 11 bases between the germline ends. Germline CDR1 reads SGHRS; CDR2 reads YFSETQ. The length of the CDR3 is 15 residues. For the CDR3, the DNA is TGCGCCAGCAGCTTGGGTCCTGGCCGGCAAGAGACCCAGTACTTC. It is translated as CASSLGPGRQETQYF.

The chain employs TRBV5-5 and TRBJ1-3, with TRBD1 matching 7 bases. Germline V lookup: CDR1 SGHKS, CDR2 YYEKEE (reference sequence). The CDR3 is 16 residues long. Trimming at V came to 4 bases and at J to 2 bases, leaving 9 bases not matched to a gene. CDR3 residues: CASSPTGIRTGNTIYF. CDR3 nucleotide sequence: TGTGCCAGCAGCCCGACAGGGATTCGGACTGGAAACACCATATATTTT. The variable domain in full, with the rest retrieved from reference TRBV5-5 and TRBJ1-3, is DAGVTQSPTHLIKTRGQQVTLRCSPISGHKSVSWYQQVLGQGPQFIFQYYEKEERGRGNFPDRFSARQFPNYSSELNVNALLLGDSALYLCASSPTGIRTGNTIYFGEGSWLTVV.

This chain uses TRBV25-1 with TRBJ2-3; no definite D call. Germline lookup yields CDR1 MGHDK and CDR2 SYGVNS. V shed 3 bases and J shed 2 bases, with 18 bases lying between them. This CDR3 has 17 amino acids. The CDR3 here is CASSESGVSKYTDTQYF. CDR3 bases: TGTGCCAGCAGTGAGAGTGGAGTTTCGAAATACACAGATACGCAGTATTTT.

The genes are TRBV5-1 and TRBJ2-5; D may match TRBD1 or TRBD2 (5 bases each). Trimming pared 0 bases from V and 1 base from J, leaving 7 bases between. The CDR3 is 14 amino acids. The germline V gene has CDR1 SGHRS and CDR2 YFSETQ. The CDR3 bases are TGCGCCAGCAGCTTGGTCGGGGCCCAAGAGACCCAGTACTTC. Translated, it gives CASSLVGAQETQYF.

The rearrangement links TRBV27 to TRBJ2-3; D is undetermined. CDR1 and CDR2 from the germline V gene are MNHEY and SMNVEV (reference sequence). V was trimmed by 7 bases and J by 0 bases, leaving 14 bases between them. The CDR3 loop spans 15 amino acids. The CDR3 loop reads CASNAKLYSTDTQYF. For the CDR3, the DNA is TGTGCCAGCAATGCTAAGCTCTACAGCACAGATACGCAGTATTTT.